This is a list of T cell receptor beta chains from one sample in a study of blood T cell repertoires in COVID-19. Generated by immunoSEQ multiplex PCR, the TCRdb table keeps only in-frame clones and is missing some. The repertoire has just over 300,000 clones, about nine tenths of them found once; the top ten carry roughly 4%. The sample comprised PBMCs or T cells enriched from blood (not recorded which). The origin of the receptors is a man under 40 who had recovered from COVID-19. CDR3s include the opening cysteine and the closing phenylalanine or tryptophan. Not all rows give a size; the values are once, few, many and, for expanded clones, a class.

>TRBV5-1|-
CASSSGGSGNTIYF
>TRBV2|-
CASTRGRYTSTDTQYF
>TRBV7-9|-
CATWTGEGNSPLHF
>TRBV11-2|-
CASGRGFYEQYF
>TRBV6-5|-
CAAGLRTGDEQYF
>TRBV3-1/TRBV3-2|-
CASSRMAGNTGELFF
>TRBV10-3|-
CAISESGLAPDTQYF
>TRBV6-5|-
CASSPGSYEQYF
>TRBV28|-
CASSLRQGTQPQHF
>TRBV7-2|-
CASSPGQGGGANVLTF
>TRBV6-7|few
CASSTRQGVQETQYF
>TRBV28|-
CASSPPGQGNTEAFF
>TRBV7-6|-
CASSLAGTGAYEQYF
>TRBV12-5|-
CASGLGSQETQYF
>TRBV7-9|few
CASSLLAGGSGELFF
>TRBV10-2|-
CASSEERVAVGTDTQYF
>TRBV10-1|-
CASSEMSRDEQFF
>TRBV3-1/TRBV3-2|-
CASSLRRDRGRAEAFF
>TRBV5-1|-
CASREVSGNTIYF
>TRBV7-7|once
CASSRTSGRIGELFF
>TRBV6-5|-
CASSYNPGTYEQYF
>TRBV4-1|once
CASSQETGGNEKLFF
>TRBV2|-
CASSETGGAAYGYTF
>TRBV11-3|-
CASSLVPPEVAPNTEAFF
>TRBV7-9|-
CASSPISSVSGEAFF
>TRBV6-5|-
CASTDRTGVTEAFF
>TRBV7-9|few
CASSLSLRRDSGYTF